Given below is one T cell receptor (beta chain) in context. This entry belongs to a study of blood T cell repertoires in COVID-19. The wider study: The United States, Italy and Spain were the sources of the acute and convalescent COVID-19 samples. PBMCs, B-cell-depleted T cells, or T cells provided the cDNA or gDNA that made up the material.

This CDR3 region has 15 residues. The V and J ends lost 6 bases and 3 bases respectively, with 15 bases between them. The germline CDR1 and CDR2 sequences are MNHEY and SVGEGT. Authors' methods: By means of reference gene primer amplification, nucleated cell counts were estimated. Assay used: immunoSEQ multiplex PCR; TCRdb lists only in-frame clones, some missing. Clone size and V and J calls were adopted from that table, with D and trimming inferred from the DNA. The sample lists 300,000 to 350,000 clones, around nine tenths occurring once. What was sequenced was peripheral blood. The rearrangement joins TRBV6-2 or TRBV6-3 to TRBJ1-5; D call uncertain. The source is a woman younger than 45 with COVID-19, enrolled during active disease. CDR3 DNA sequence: TGTGCCAGCAGCCCCCCGGACGGGGTCAATCAGCCCCAGCATTTT. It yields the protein CASSPPDGVNQPQHF.